Below, 31 T cell receptor beta chains from the same sample are listed, as sequenced in a study of control samples from healthy donors and cancer patients. This table comes from immunoSEQ multiplex PCR, and its TCRdb copy is limited to in-frame clones, with some not included. Counted here are under 150,000 clones, roughly nine tenths occurring once; the ten biggest clones make up around 4.7%. Sequencing used blood. The receptors here all came from a man in his thirties or forties in good health.

V is TRBV4-3 and J is TRBJ2-4; D unresolved. With 0 bases removed from V and 7 bases from J, the gap between germline ends came to 13 bases. The CDR3 has 15 residues. Germline values: CDR1 LGHNA, CDR2 YSLEER. The CDR3 nucleotides are TGCGCCAGCAGCCAAGATCGTACGGTTTTGAACATTCAGTACTTC. Its translation is CASSQDRTVLNIQYF.

The rearrangement links TRBV7-2 to TRBJ1-1; D not certain. Germline-derived CDR1 and CDR2 are SGHTA and FQGNSA. This CDR3 contains 17 residues. V lost 2 bases and J lost 1, with 17 bases in between. The CDR3 reads CASSLLMGQAPNTEAFF. CDR3 DNA: TGTGCCAGCAGCTTATTAATGGGCCAGGCCCCGAACACTGAAGCTTTCTTT.

The sample holds one count of this clone. The V and J genes are TRBV6-5 and TRBJ1-2, with 7 nucleotides matching TRBD1. The trim removed 0 bases at V and 4 bases at J, leaving 5 bases unmatched. CDR3 size: 15 residues. Germline loops: CDR1 MNHEY, CDR2 SVGAGI. CDR3 in amino acids: CASSYSGQGVYGYTF. DNA for the CDR3: TGTGCCAGCAGTTACTCGGGCCAGGGGGTCTATGGCTACACCTTC.

This clone was picked up a small number of times. The genes are TRBV5-8 and TRBJ2-2, with 8 positions matching TRBD2. The V and J ends lost 7 bases and 4 bases, in that order; junction bases with no gene match: 9. Germline-derived CDR1 and CDR2 are SGHTS and YDEGEE. The CDR3 has 15 residues. The CDR3 DNA sequence: TGTGCCAGCGCCCAGCGGGGGAGGTTCACCGGGGAGCTGTTTTTT. Translated, it gives CASAQRGRFTGELFF.

The chain is built from TRBV9 and TRBJ2-2; no clear D gene. CDR1 SGDLS and CDR2 YYNGEE come from the germline V gene. The CDR3 extends over 13 amino acids. V gave up 3 bases and J gave up 5 bases, with 8 bases separating them. DNA for the CDR3: TGTGCCAGCAGCGGACTGACAACCGGGGAGCTGTTTTTT. Protein product: CASSGLTTGELFF.

This clone showed up just once. The CDR3 DNA follows: TGCAGCGGGCGGGTCCAAGAGACCCAGTACTTC. Amino acid sequence: CSGRVQETQYF. The J gene is TRBJ2-5, the V gene TRBV20-1; D is possibly TRBD2 (5 bases). The germline CDR1 and CDR2 sequences are DFQATT and SNEGSKA (reference sequence). This CDR3 has 11 residues.

The rearrangement links TRBV2 to TRBJ1-5, with D possibly being TRBD1 (6 bases). V was clipped by 7 bases and J by 3 bases, with 13 bases between them. This CDR3 contains 14 residues. Germline V gene sequence: CDR1 SNHLY, CDR2 FYNNEI. In DNA form, the CDR3 reads TGTGCCAGCACTATCAGGGGACCCAATCAGCCCCAGCATTTT. It is translated as CASTIRGPNQPQHF.

The J gene is TRBJ2-7, the V gene TRBV4-3, with a weak D call TRBD2 (6 bases). The CDR3 contains 14 residues. The V end lost 4 bases, the J end lost 2 bases, and 12 bases lay between the germline ends. Per the germline V gene, CDR1 is LGHNA and CDR2 is YSLEER. The CDR3 protein is CASSREAGTYEQYF. As DNA, the CDR3 is TGCGCCAGCAGCCGAGAGGCGGGGACCTACGAGCAGTACTTC.

The chain couples TRBV10-3 to TRBJ1-5, with a weak D call TRBD1 (6 bases). In germline, CDR1 is ENHRY, CDR2 SYGVKD. The CDR3 covers 14 residues. V shed 6 bases and J shed 1 base, with 10 bases lying between them. The CDR3 nucleotides read TGTGCCATCAGCAGGGGACAAAGCAATCAGCCCCAGCATTTT. It codes for CAISRGQSNQPQHF.

CDR3 coding DNA: TGTGCCAGCAGCTTAGATCTTAGCGGGAGGGGCCACGAGCAGTACTTC. This encodes CASSLDLSGRGHEQYF. The chain recombines TRBV11-3 with TRBJ2-7; 11 bases match TRBD2. The J segment lost 5 bases and the V segment lost 0 bases, leaving 6 bases of the junction unmatched. Germline V lookup: CDR1 SGHNT, CDR2 YENEEA. This CDR3 has 16 residues.

V gene TRBV28 combines with J gene TRBJ1-2, with a possible D match to TRBD1 (5 bases). This CDR3 is built from 13 residues. Germline loops: CDR1 MDHEN, CDR2 SYDVKM. V was clipped by 4 bases and J by 4 bases, with 10 bases between them. CDR3 in DNA: TGTGCCAGCAGTTCGACAGAGTTCTATGGCTACACCTTC. Translating gives CASSSTEFYGYTF.

The V gene is TRBV5-4, the J gene TRBJ2-3; 8 bases align to TRBD2. The CDR3 loop spans 14 amino acids. V shed 5 bases and J 2 bases; nucleotides not matched to a gene: 4. Germline V gives CDR1 SGHNT, CDR2 YYREEE (reference sequence). The CDR3 loop reads CASSRGGDTDTQYF. The DNA of the CDR3 is TGTGCCAGCAGTCGGGGGGGGGACACAGATACGCAGTATTTT.

This chain uses TRBV5-1 with TRBJ2-1; the D is unclear. Per germline, CDR1 SGHRS and CDR2 YFSETQ. The V end lost 0 bases, the J end lost 6 bases, and 10 bases lay between the germline ends. This CDR3 region has 14 residues. CDR3 sequence (DNA): TGCGCCAGCAGCTTGGCCTATGGACGCAATGAGCAGTTCTTC. Its translation: CASSLAYGRNEQFF.

The chain recombines TRBV19 with TRBJ2-5; 10 bases fit TRBD1. The CDR3 contains 14 residues. V was clipped by 6 bases and J by 5 bases; unmatched bases: 6. From germline, CDR1 is LNHDA and CDR2 SQIVND (reference sequence). CDR3 nucleotide sequence: TGTGCCAGTAGGAGGACAGGGGGAGGGGAGACCCAGTACTTC. Residues: CASRRTGGGETQYF.

The chain couples TRBV7-6 to TRBJ1-4, with TRBD1 as a possible D gene (6 bases). V dropped 5 bases and J dropped 7 bases, with 17 bases sitting between them. CDR1 is SGHVS and CDR2 is FNYEAQ in the germline V gene. The CDR3 spans 15 residues. The chain's CDR3 is CASSPTGRGGEKLFF. CDR3 DNA: TGTGCCAGCAGCCCAACAGGCAGGGGTGGTGAAAAACTGTTTTTT.

V and J are TRBV19 and TRBJ1-3; TRBD1 might be the D (5 bases). The length of the CDR3 is 14 residues. V lost 7 bases and J lost 2, with 12 bases in between. CDR1 LNHDA and CDR2 SQIVND come from the germline V gene (reference sequence). Here the CDR3 reads CASTQGAAGNTIYF. The CDR3 nucleotides are TGTGCCAGTACTCAGGGTGCGGCTGGAAACACCATATATTTT.

The J gene is TRBJ2-5, the V gene TRBV27; no clear D. Per the germline V gene, CDR1 is MNHEY and CDR2 is SMNVEV (reference sequence). The CDR3 loop spans 15 amino acids. Trimming stripped 8 bases from V and 1 base from J, with 17 bases between. CDR3 protein: CASWPAMALQETQYF. The CDR3 DNA follows: TGTGCCAGCTGGCCGGCCATGGCGCTCCAAGAGACCCAGTACTTC.

The chain combines TRBV11-1 with TRBJ2-1, with D possibly matching TRBD2 (6 bases). There are 15 residues in the CDR3. V lost 1 base to trimming and J lost 8 bases, with 15 bases between them. Germline CDR1 is SGHAT and CDR2 is FQDESV (reference sequence). This chain's CDR3 is CASSLDLGGMDEQFF. The DNA for the CDR3 is TGTGCCAGCAGCTTAGACTTGGGGGGTATGGATGAGCAGTTCTTC.

This chain joins TRBV7-2 and TRBJ2-5, with D uncertain. Looked up from germline, CDR1 is SGHTA and CDR2 is FQGNSA. The CDR3 length is 15 residues. V lost 4 bases and J lost 3, with 15 bases in between. CDR3 protein: CASSSSRAQKETQYF. The CDR3 region has the DNA TGTGCCAGCAGCTCCTCCCGGGCCCAAAAAGAGACCCAGTACTTC.

This clone has just one count. The chain links TRBV14 to TRBJ2-7; no clear D. Germline V gene data show CDR1 as SGHDN and CDR2 as FVKESK. V lost 5 bases, J lost 0 bases, and 5 bases lay in between. The CDR3 is made up of 12 amino acids. CDR3 region: CASSSTSYEQYF. The CDR3 region has the DNA TGTGCCAGCAGCAGCACCTCCTACGAGCAGTACTTC.

The V and J genes are TRBV7-2 and TRBJ1-2; TRBD1 might be the D (5 bases). The CDR3 is 15 amino acids. Looked up from germline, CDR1 is SGHTA and CDR2 is FQGNSA. V lost 0 bases and J 4 bases, leaving 12 bases between the germline ends. For the CDR3, the DNA is TGTGCCAGCAGCTTAGCGCAACGGGGGGTCTATGGCTACACCTTC. Its protein is CASSLAQRGVYGYTF.

This clone was recorded once. The rearrangement links TRBV3-1 (or the pseudogene TRBV3-2) to TRBJ2-2, with a weak D call TRBD1 (6 bases). Trimming removed 3 bases from V and 7 bases from J, with 9 bases in between. CDR3 length equals 13 residues. Looked up from germline, CDR1 is LGHDT and CDR2 is YNNKEL (reference sequence). The CDR3 DNA reads as TGTGCCAGCAGCCAGGGGGCTGGCGGGGAGCTGTTTTTT. This sequence encodes CASSQGAGGELFF.

This sequence joins TRBV6-2 or TRBV6-3 and TRBJ2-2, with a tentative D call TRBD2 (7 bases). Trimming pared 2 bases from V and 5 bases from J, leaving 18 bases between. Germline loops: CDR1 MNHEY, CDR2 SVGEGT. This CDR3 comprises 17 residues. The CDR3 is CASSYPPFRGGTGELFF. The CDR3, as DNA: TGTGCCAGCAGTTACCCTCCGTTTAGGGGGGGAACCGGGGAGCTGTTTTTT.

This clone was counted a few times. This chain connects TRBV7-2 to TRBJ2-1; 11 bases agree with TRBD2. The junction had 6 bases not matched to a gene; V was cut back by 1 base and J by 7 bases. The CDR3 is 16 amino acids. Germline CDR1 SGHTA, CDR2 FQGNSA. The CDR3, as DNA: TGTGCCAGCAGCTTAGTGTTAGCGGGGGGGCAAAATGAGCAGTTCTTC. Encoded protein: CASSLVLAGGQNEQFF.

This chain joins TRBV29-1 and TRBJ2-5; 10 bases map to TRBD1. Germline V lookup: CDR1 SQVTM, CDR2 ANQGSEA. The CDR3 spans 13 residues. Germline trimming cut 7 bases from V and 4 bases from J; bases unmatched to any gene: 6. Here the CDR3 DNA reads TGCAGCGAGGGACAGGGGAACGGAGAGACCCAGTACTTC. Its protein is CSEGQGNGETQYF.

The rearrangement links TRBV4-1 to TRBJ1-1, with no clear D. Germline CDR1 MGHRA, CDR2 YSYEKL. Trimming left V 5 bases short and J 0 bases short, with 13 bases between. The CDR3 runs to 15 residues. CDR3 sequence reads: CASSSRWQMNTEAFF. CDR3 coding DNA: TGCGCCAGCAGCTCCCGGTGGCAGATGAACACTGAAGCTTTCTTT.

This clone showed up just a few times. The chain joins TRBV11-3 to TRBJ2-1; TRBD2 matches at 8 bases. Looked up from germline, CDR1 is SGHNT and CDR2 is YENEEA. This CDR3 is built from 15 residues. Unmatched junction bases numbered 9, after V lost 6 bases and J lost 5 bases. The CDR3 here is CASRPGGRIHNEQFF. The DNA of the CDR3 is TGTGCCAGCAGGCCTGGCGGGAGGATCCACAATGAGCAGTTCTTC.

This sequence joins TRBV9 and TRBJ2-1; possible D gene TRBD2, 5 bases. Trimming pared 2 bases from V and 3 bases from J, leaving 9 bases between. The CDR3 loop spans 14 amino acids. Germline CDR1 is SGDLS and CDR2 is YYNGEE. CDR3 in amino acids: CASSVDSLYNEQFF. DNA for the CDR3: TGTGCCAGCAGCGTGGACTCCCTCTACAATGAGCAGTTCTTC.

This rearrangement joins TRBV24-1 to TRBJ1-1; unclear D gene. V lost 1 base to trimming and J lost 8 bases, with 7 bases between them. Looked up from germline, CDR1 is KGHDR and CDR2 is SFDVKD. This CDR3 is built from 12 residues. The DNA of the CDR3 is TGTGCCACCAGTGATTTCGGCCGAGAAGCTTTCTTT. Amino acid sequence: CATSDFGREAFF.

About this clone: Within the sample, other DNA sequences also encode this same CDR3. This chain joins TRBV6-2 or TRBV6-3 and TRBJ1-1; D unclear. Trimming took off 2 bases at V and 2 bases at J, with 6 bases between the two ends. CDR3 length: 13 residues. Germline V gene data show CDR1 as MNHEY and CDR2 as SVGEGT. This chain's CDR3 is CASSYRANTEAFF. The DNA for the CDR3 is TGTGCCAGCAGTTACCGGGCAAACACTGAAGCTTTCTTT.

The chain uses TRBV19 and TRBJ1-5, with TRBD1 matching over 8 bases. J gave up 2 bases and V 6 bases, and 6 bases lay outside the gene matches. Germline-derived CDR1 and CDR2 are LNHDA and SQIVND (reference sequence). The CDR3 totals 15 residues. Here the CDR3 reads CASSYDRGGNQPQHF. Written as DNA, the CDR3 is TGTGCCAGTAGCTATGACAGGGGTGGCAATCAGCCCCAGCATTTT. Full variable domain (missing parts from reference TRBV19 and TRBJ1-5): DGGITQSPKYLFRKEGQNVTLSCEQNLNHDAMYWYRQDPGQGLRLIYYSQIVNDFQKGDIAEGYSVSREKKESFPLTVTSAQKNPTAFYLCASSYDRGGNQPQHFGDGTRLSIL.